This T cell receptor beta chain comes out of a study of T cell repertoires in ileal Crohn's disease (dated by TCRdb to about 2019). General notes on the study: The median duration of disease was about 7.3 years, and at the time of surgery about a third of patients were active smokers. TCR repertoire analysis was performed in 45 to 65 Crohn's disease patients drawn from a prospective multicentre cohort. A total of around 150 mucosal samples from roughly 50 patients were sequenced, collected from several sites on the surgical specimen as well as at postoperative endoscopy. Roughly half of the patients were given postoperative therapy, with around 11 receiving thiopurines and about 19 receiving anti-TNF agents. Running in parallel with the study was a multicentre cohort set up to find predictors of early endoscopic recurrence following ileocolonic resection. Endoscopic postoperative recurrence was defined by a Rutgeerts score above i0. Every patient underwent surgery because of a complication, which was stricturing disease in around 61% and penetrating disease in approximately 40%. Points the paper makes about the study in general: Patients who were active smokers at surgery had a significantly higher proportion of clonal expansions than non-smokers (around 26% vs 18%, p=0.02). Mucosal CD4 and CD8 T cells were sorted and sequenced only in a subgroup of patients, the size of which was not stated. Higher high-frequency clone percentages at surgery were associated with endoscopic recurrence; all patients with clonality above 26.8% (18/57) had recurrence. Compared with CD4 T cells, sorted CD8 T cells contained more high-frequency clones, which suggests that the mucosal expansions were mostly CD8.

Around 460 nanograms of biopsy DNA per sample were submitted for commercial TCRB immunosequencing. Adaptive Biotechnology amplified the CDR3 regions from genomic DNA with a two-step multiplex PCR designed to control amplification bias. The first PCR used primers for every V and J gene segment; the second PCR added barcodes and Illumina adapters. An Illumina instrument was used to sequence the CDR3 libraries. Under the source paper's analysis protocol: The analysis drew on both the pipelines supplied by the vendor and custom analysis of the raw data in R/Bioconductor running R version 3.3.0. Clonality, which ranges from 0 to 1, was calculated as the inverse of the normalised Shannon entropy across all productive clones. High-frequency clones were defined as the repertoire share of the top 100 clones, retaining only clones passing a 95% confidence test. Overlap between samples was measured with the Morisita-Horn index, while repertoire diversity was measured with the Simpson index. TCRdb carries this immuneACCESS record with in-frame sequences only. Its versions omit some clonotypes, under half of them owing to an unresolved V gene in the studies checked, with the rest unexplained. The DNA gave D and trimming, while V, J and clone size come from that table. The sample table holds some 5,300 clones, of which more than 80% were seen once. The leading ten clones occupy approximately 5.9% of the sample.

From the cysteine up to the phenylalanine, the CDR3 has a length of 17 residues. Of the read, only the CDR3 DNA is kept; its 51 bases are in frame from base 1. V is clipped by 4 bases and J by 0 bases, and the sequence between their germline boundaries is 16 bases long. The germline V gene encodes CDR1 SGDLS and CDR2 YYNGEE. As concerns this clone: Its recognized antigen is unknown. No clone much larger than this one lies a single base away; base qualities are absent.

Eligible patients were adults with ileal or ileocolonic Crohn's disease who had an indication for ileocolonic resection. Whole ileal mucosal biopsies were kept frozen at -80 degrees C prior to DNA extraction. Genomic DNA was extracted from frozen whole biopsies using a TRizol-based method and was quantified with a NanoDrop 2000 spectrophotometer. Sequencing input: ileal tissue. The sequence was obtained from an adult with Crohn's disease. Recombination connected TRBV9 to TRBJ2-2, with TRBD1 perhaps the D gene, on 6 matching bases. The DNA sequence is TGTGCCAGCAGCCCGAGGCGCGCAGGGGCGAACACCGGGGAGCTGTTTTTT. This encodes CASSPRRAGANTGELFF.